This T cell receptor (beta chain) emerged from a study of blood T cell repertoires in COVID-19. The wider study: Acute and convalescent COVID-19 specimens originated in the United States, Italy and Spain. In each case, the material was cDNA or gDNA derived from T cells, B-cell-depleted T cells, or PBMCs.

Per the original methods: Amplification with reference gene primers provided the estimates of nucleated cell counts. TCRdb keeps only in-frame clones here, not all; method: immunoSEQ multiplex PCR. V and J calls and clone size follow that table, whereas D and trimming were derived from the DNA. The sample lists about 140,000 clones, over 60% occurring once. V lost 4 bases, J lost 6 bases, and 8 bases stayed unmatched. Germline V gives CDR1 SQVTM, CDR2 ANQGSEA. This CDR3 has 13 amino acids. The chain uses TRBV29-1 and TRBJ1-1, with 7 bases matching TRBD1. The TCR originated in an elderly woman with active or convalescent COVID-19. Specimen: peripheral blood. In DNA, the CDR3 is TGCAGCGTTGGAAGACAGGGCAGCGCTGAAGCTTTCTTT. It specifies CSVGRQGSAEAFF.